This T cell receptor (beta chain) was observed in a study of early T cells in non-severe SARS-CoV-2 infection. With 6 bases removed from V and 3 bases from J, the gap between germline ends came to 13 bases. Per the germline V gene, CDR1 is SEHNR and CDR2 is FQNEAQ (reference sequence). CDR3 size: 14 residues. This clonotype showed up just a few times. Its antigen is unknown. Individual cDNA molecules carried attached unique molecular identifiers. MiXCR, applied by TCRdb to the 5' RACE reads, yields one record per CDR3 protein. The sample lists fewer than 75,000 distinct CDR3 sequences, roughly 18% occurring once. Broader study findings: Matching results from VDJdb favored anti-spike CD8 responses, leaving private and CD4 specificities undetected.

The specimen was whole blood, collected at baseline. This rearrangement joins TRBV7-9 to TRBJ2-3; possible D gene TRBD1, 6 bases. The origin of this receptor is an adult who was a healthcare worker with PCR-confirmed SARS-CoV-2 infection or an uninfected control (not recorded which). CDR3: CASSAGEGTDTQYF. The CDR3 DNA reads as TGTGCCAGCAGTGCAGGGGAAGGTACAGATACGCAGTATTTT.